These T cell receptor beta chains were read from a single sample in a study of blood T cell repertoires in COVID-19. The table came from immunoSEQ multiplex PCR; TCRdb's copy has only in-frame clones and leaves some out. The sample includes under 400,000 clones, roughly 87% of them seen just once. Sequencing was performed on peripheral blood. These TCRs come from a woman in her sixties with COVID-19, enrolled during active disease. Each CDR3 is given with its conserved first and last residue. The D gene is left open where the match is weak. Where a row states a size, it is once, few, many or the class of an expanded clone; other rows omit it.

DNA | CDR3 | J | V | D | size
TGTGCCAGCAGTGAATACGGACAGGGAAGTAATTCACCCCTCCACTTT | CASSEYGQGSNSPLHF | TRBJ1-6 | TRBV6-1 | TRBD1 | -
TGTGCCACCAGTGATTTACAGGGCCTCCTTAATTCACCCCTCCACTTT | CATSDLQGLLNSPLHF | TRBJ1-6 | TRBV24-1 | - | -
TGTGCCAGCAGTGATAACTATTCCGGGGAGCTGTTTTTT | CASSDNYSGELFF | TRBJ2-2 | TRBV2 | - | -
TGTGCCAGCAGTCCGCGGGAGTCCGGGACAGGGGATGGCTACACCTTC | CASSPRESGTGDGYTF | TRBJ1-2 | TRBV27 | TRBD1 | -
TGTGCCAGCTCACCCCGGGAGTTACAAGAGACCCAGTACTTC | CASSPRELQETQYF | TRBJ2-5 | TRBV18 | - | -
TGTGCCAGCAGCTCTACAAGGACAGGGGGAAACACTGAAGCTTTCTTT | CASSSTRTGGNTEAFF | TRBJ1-1 | TRBV3-1/TRBV3-2 | TRBD1 | -
TGTGCCAGCTCAATGTCCGGGACAGCCTCTGGAAACACCATATATTTT | CASSMSGTASGNTIYF | TRBJ1-3 | TRBV18 | TRBD1 | -
TGTGCCAGCAGTTACTCGTATACAGCCTCCTACGAGCAGTACTTC | CASSYSYTASYEQYF | TRBJ2-7 | TRBV6-5 | - | -
TGCGCCAGCAGTCATCAGGGTAAAACGGACACCGGGGAGCTGTTTTTT | CASSHQGKTDTGELFF | TRBJ2-2 | TRBV23-1 | - | -
TGTGCCAGCAGCCATCGGACAGAGGAGTATGGCTACACCTTC | CASSHRTEEYGYTF | TRBJ1-2 | TRBV3-1/TRBV3-2 | - | -
TGTGCCAGCAGCTTAGGCGTACGGGGGGGCTTTACAGATACGCAGTATTTT | CASSLGVRGGFTDTQYF | TRBJ2-3 | TRBV7-2 | TRBD2 | -
TGTGCCAGCAGTTCACCGGGACACATTACCCTCCACTTT | CASSSPGHITLHF | TRBJ1-6 | TRBV6-5 | - | -
TGTGCCAGCTCACCTGACAGCCTGAACACTGAAGCTTTCTTT | CASSPDSLNTEAFF | TRBJ1-1 | TRBV18 | - | -
TGTGCCAGCAGTCGGCCCGAGACAGTGAACACTGAAGCTTTCTTT | CASSRPETVNTEAFF | TRBJ1-1 | TRBV2 | - | -
TGTGCCAGCAGAGCTACGGGGGGGCCGGGGGGCGAGCAGTACTTC | CASRATGGPGGEQYF | TRBJ2-7 | TRBV5-4 | TRBD2 | once
TGCGCCAGCAGCTTGGTACAGGAATATGGCTACACCTTC | CASSLVQEYGYTF | TRBJ1-2 | TRBV5-1 | - | once
TGCGCCAGCAGCCCCCAGGGTAACACCGGGGAGCTGTTTTTT | CASSPQGNTGELFF | TRBJ2-2 | TRBV5-1 | - | -
TGTGCCAGCAGCCCCTCACGGACAGATGGCTACACCTTC | CASSPSRTDGYTF | TRBJ1-2 | TRBV4-2 | - | few
TGCGCCAGCAGCCCGGAGGGCGGGGGGGCCCGGGAGACCCAGTACTTC | CASSPEGGGARETQYF | TRBJ2-5 | TRBV5-1 | TRBD2 | once
TGTGCCAGCAGCCAAGAAACCGGGACTAGCGGATTCAATGAGCAGTTCTTC | CASSQETGTSGFNEQFF | TRBJ2-1 | TRBV4-2 | TRBD2 | -
TGTGCCAGTAGCTCGGGTGGGATAGCGGTATGGAATGAGCAGTTCTTC | CASSSGGIAVWNEQFF | TRBJ2-1 | TRBV19 | - | -
TGTGCCAGCAGCTTCGGGACAGGGGGGAATCAGCCCCAGCATTTT | CASSFGTGGNQPQHF | TRBJ1-5 | TRBV11-2 | TRBD1 | -
TGTGCCAGCAGGTCCTCCGGACAGTTTAACTATGGCTACACCTTC | CASRSSGQFNYGYTF | TRBJ1-2 | TRBV5-4 | - | few
TGTGCCAGCTCACTCGTGACTGAGGCCTACGAGCAGTACTTC | CASSLVTEAYEQYF | TRBJ2-7 | TRBV18 | - | -
TGTGCCAGTAGTATCGGACAGCACTATAACTATGGCTACACCTTC | CASSIGQHYNYGYTF | TRBJ1-2 | TRBV19 | - | -
TGTGCCAGCAGTCCCCTAGTTAGTTCCTTCTATGGCTACACCTTC | CASSPLVSSFYGYTF | TRBJ1-2 | TRBV28 | - | few
TGTGCCTGGAACCAGGGAAACTATGGCTACACCTTC | CAWNQGNYGYTF | TRBJ1-2 | TRBV30 | - | once
TGCAGCCCTAAGAACCAGATCCGGGGAGCTTTCTTT | CSPKNQIRGAFF | TRBJ1-1 | TRBV29-1 | - | -
TGTGCCAGCTCACCTATGGGTCAGGGCTACAATGAGCAGTTCTTC | CASSPMGQGYNEQFF | TRBJ2-1 | TRBV18 | - | -
TGTGCCAGCACCTCACCGAGGGACAATAAGGAAAAACTGTTTTTT | CASTSPRDNKEKLFF | TRBJ1-4 | TRBV25-1 | - | -
TGTGCCAGCAGCCCGGGGACAGGGCGGAACACTGAAGCTTTCTTT | CASSPGTGRNTEAFF | TRBJ1-1 | TRBV7-9 | TRBD1 | -
TGTGCCAGCAGCCGCCTCGGAGGACAGGGGGCATATGAAAAACTGCTTTTT | CASSRLGGQGAYEKLLF | TRBJ1-4 | TRBV7-9 | TRBD1 | -
TGCGCCGTCTCTACAGGGGGCAACTATGGCTACACCTTC | CAVSTGGNYGYTF | TRBJ1-2 | TRBV5-1 | TRBD1 | -
TGCGCCAGCAGCACGACCGGGACAGGCAATTCACCCCTCCACTTT | CASSTTGTGNSPLHF | TRBJ1-6 | TRBV5-1 | TRBD1 | -
TGTGCCAGCAGCGAACCACAGGGGAACTCTGGAAACACCATATATTTT | CASSEPQGNSGNTIYF | TRBJ1-3 | TRBV7-8 | TRBD1 | -
TGTGCCATCAGGGGACTAGCGGGGGTGCTATCCAATGAGCAGTTCTTC | CAIRGLAGVLSNEQFF | TRBJ2-1 | TRBV10-3 | TRBD2 | -
TGTGCCAGCAGCCAACCCGGGGGGGTGGAGACCCAGTACTTC | CASSQPGGVETQYF | TRBJ2-5 | TRBV3-1/TRBV3-2 | TRBD2 | -
TGTGCCAGCACCTGGGGGGGGAGCTCCTACAATGAGCAGTTCTTC | CASTWGGSSYNEQFF | TRBJ2-1 | TRBV9 | TRBD2 | -
TGTGCCACCAGCAGAGAACGGGACAGTTATGAAAAACTGTTTTTT | CATSRERDSYEKLFF | TRBJ1-4 | TRBV15 | TRBD1 | -
TGTGCCAGCACCCAACAGGGGACAGGTGGCTACACCTTC | CASTQQGTGGYTF | TRBJ1-2 | TRBV12-3/TRBV12-4 | TRBD1 | -
TGTGCCACCAGCGCCGGGACACCTCACAATCAGCCCCAGCATTTT | CATSAGTPHNQPQHF | TRBJ1-5 | TRBV15 | - | -
TGTGCCAGCACCATCCGGGGAGACACTGAAGCTTTCTTT | CASTIRGDTEAFF | TRBJ1-1 | TRBV2 | - | -
TGTGCCTGGAGCCCGGGACAGGCCAAAGATACGCAGTATTTT | CAWSPGQAKDTQYF | TRBJ2-3 | TRBV30 | TRBD1 | -
TGTGCCAGCAGTTCTCGGGACAGGGAGGACGAGCAGTACTTC | CASSSRDREDEQYF | TRBJ2-7 | TRBV25-1 | TRBD1 | -
TGTGCCAGTAGTCCCGACAGGAACTATGGCTACACCTTC | CASSPDRNYGYTF | TRBJ1-2 | TRBV19 | - | -
TGTGCCAGCAGCCAAGACTCCGGACAGGGGGCCATCGAGCAGTTCTTC | CASSQDSGQGAIEQFF | TRBJ2-1 | TRBV14 | TRBD1 | -
TGTGCCAGCAGCCCCGGGACTAGCGTCCGGGAGCAGTACTTC | CASSPGTSVREQYF | TRBJ2-7 | TRBV6-5 | TRBD2 | -
TGTGCCAGCAGCGTAGGAGTACCTGGAAACACCATATATTTT | CASSVGVPGNTIYF | TRBJ1-3 | TRBV9 | - | -
TGTGCCAGCAGCCCCCAGGGGGGCAATGAGCAGTTCTTC | CASSPQGGNEQFF | TRBJ2-1 | TRBV9 | - | -
TGCGCCAGCAGCTTGGCTGGAGGCCCCTATAATTCACCCCTCCACTTT | CASSLAGGPYNSPLHF | TRBJ1-6 | TRBV5-1 | - | once
TGTGCCAGCAGTGTGCCGGGACTAGCGGTGACTGCTTACCAAGAGACCCAGTACTTC | CASSVPGLAVTAYQETQYF | TRBJ2-5 | TRBV6-1 | TRBD2 | few
TGTGCCAGTAGTTCTCCGGGACAGGGATCCTACGAGCAGTACTTC | CASSSPGQGSYEQYF | TRBJ2-7 | TRBV19 | TRBD1 | -
TGTGCCAGCAGCTCCTTAGCGGGGCGCCGCACAGATACGCAGTATTTT | CASSSLAGRRTDTQYF | TRBJ2-3 | TRBV7-8 | TRBD2 | -